This TCR beta chain was observed in a study of cytomegalovirus exposure and HLA in healthy donors. Turning to the study itself: In terms of ancestry, the Caucasian-associated cluster contained 75% to 90% of the approximately 430 genotyped donors. Overall study findings and caveats: An analysis done earlier found most TCR beta V segments productive about 87% or about 30% of the time. It was reported in a later analysis that an Asian-associated ancestry cluster showed fewer N-insertions than the approximately 700-donor mean.

Germline V CDR1 and CDR2: MNHNS, SASEGT. The CDR3 length is 16 residues. This clone has only one observation. What it recognizes is unknown. Primers included in the PCR were 60 Vbeta and 13 Jbeta primers. Profiling relied on immunoSEQ multiplex PCR, and the TCRdb table lists in-frame clones only, not all of them. The sample carries about 120,000 clones, about 63% recorded once. The rearrangement joins TRBV6-1 to TRBJ2-5; 11 nucleotides line up with TRBD2. The better agreement between TRBJ2-7 and the DNA end casts doubt on the J call. The sequenced sample was PBMCs. The receptor comes from a man in his thirties or forties in good health and CMV-seropositive. DNA for the CDR3: TGTGCCAGCAGTGAAAGCGGGACTAGCGGAGCCTACGAGCAGTACTTC. Its protein is CASSESGTSGAYEQYF.